This record looks at one T cell receptor (beta chain) sequence and its context. This sample is drawn from a study of blood T cells in healthy people across ages. Next came a second PCR, run for 7 to 11 cycles, which used a sample-barcoded 5' primer along with a J-beta primer mix. TCRdb re-derived calls from the 5' RACE reads in MiXCR, one entry per CDR3 protein. The top ten hold approximately 8.7% of the sample, which has about 500,000 distinct CDR3 sequences, approximately 25% seen once. CDR3 length: 19 residues. Trimming removed 4 bases from V and 3 bases from J; junction bases left unmatched: 15. The V gene's germline CDR1 is SGHTA and CDR2 FQGNSA. This sample was also put to use in a study of T cells of mothers and their children.

The V gene is TRBV7-2, the J gene TRBJ1-5; 10 positions agree with TRBD1. The source is a boy aged 5-17 years in good health. The source material was blood. CDR3 bases: TGTGCCAGCAGCTCCCCGGGACAGGGGTCTTCCCTCTCCAATCAGCCCCAGCATTTT. Its protein product is CASSSPGQGSSLSNQPQHF.